This passage covers 19 T cell receptor beta chains from one sample sequenced in a study of blood T cell repertoires in COVID-19. The protocol was immunoSEQ multiplex PCR, while the TCRdb copy is restricted to in-frame clones and leaves out a portion. There are 450,000 to 500,000 clones in the sample; 80% to 90% occur only once, and roughly 3.1% lies in the top ten. Material for sequencing was peripheral blood. All receptors derive from a human donor in a cohort sampled during active COVID-19.

This sequence joins TRBV9 and TRBJ2-7; D perhaps matches TRBD2 (6 bases). Trimming removed 0 bases at V and 4 bases at J, with 17 bases between. The CDR3 has 16 amino acids. Germline V CDR1 and CDR2: SGDLS, YYNGEE. CDR3 sequence: CASSVEVTSTPYEQYF. DNA of the CDR3: TGTGCCAGCAGCGTAGAGGTAACTAGCACCCCTTACGAGCAGTACTTC.

V gene TRBV30 combines with J gene TRBJ1-1; D ambiguous. The germline gives CDR1 GTSNPN, CDR2 SVGIG (reference sequence). CDR3 length: 13 residues. Trimming took 4 bases from V and 4 from J, leaving 13 bases between them. Here the CDR3 DNA reads TGTGCCTGGAAAGGTCCTTCAGGCACTGAAGCTTTCTTT. Its translation: CAWKGPSGTEAFF.

CDR3 nucleotides: TGTGCCTGGAGTGCCGAGATCGAGCAGTACTTC. Translated: CAWSAEIEQYF. The chain carries TRBV30 and TRBJ2-7; no definite D call. Trimming took 1 base from V and 6 from J, leaving 7 bases between them. Looked up from germline, CDR1 is GTSNPN and CDR2 is SVGIG (reference sequence). This CDR3 is 11 amino acids long.

The V gene is TRBV7-3, the J gene TRBJ2-1; 8 nucleotides agree with TRBD2. Germline assignment: CDR1 SGHTA and CDR2 FQGTGA. The trim removed 5 bases at V and 4 bases at J, leaving 13 bases unmatched. The CDR3 totals 17 residues. The CDR3 bases are TGTGCCAGCAGCATCCGGGAGGGCCAGGGGATATACAATGAGCAGTTCTTC. It translates to CASSIREGQGIYNEQFF.

The V and J genes are TRBV12-5 and TRBJ2-3, with 7 bases lining up with TRBD2. Losses at the gene ends were 4 bases for V and 2 bases for J; bases not matched to a gene: 6. Germline V gene lookup returns CDR1 LGHNT and CDR2 FRNRAP. There are 15 residues in the CDR3. CDR3 amino acids: CASGSSGSHTDTQYF. CDR3 nucleotides: TGTGCTAGTGGTTCTAGCGGATCTCACACAGATACGCAGTATTTT. The full variable domain, with the rest looked up from reference TRBV12-5 and TRBJ2-3, is DARVTQTPRHKVTEMGQEVTMRCQPILGHNTVFWYRQTMMQGLELLAYFRNRAPLDDSGMPKDRFSAEMPDATLATLKIQPSEPRDSAVYFCASGSSGSHTDTQYFGPGTRLTVL.

The V call is TRBV25-1, the J call TRBJ1-1, with D possibly TRBD1 on 6 matching bases. V lost 3 bases, J lost 3 bases, and 17 bases lay in between. Germline CDR1 MGHDK, CDR2 SYGVNS. The CDR3 covers 16 residues. The CDR3 sequence: CASSDFEGGGHTEAFF. CDR3 nucleotides: TGTGCCAGCAGTGACTTCGAGGGGGGAGGGCACACTGAAGCTTTCTTT.

J is TRBJ2-3 and V is TRBV24-1; 9 bases are shared with TRBD1. Germline-derived CDR1 and CDR2 are KGHDR and SFDVKD. The CDR3 contains 17 residues. Trimming cost V 4 bases and J 4 bases; bases outside gene matches: 11. In DNA, the CDR3 is TGTGCCACCAGTGACCCTTCCCCCGGGACAGGGCCAGATACGCAGTATTTT. As protein: CATSDPSPGTGPDTQYF.

The J gene is TRBJ1-4, the V gene TRBV7-6; the match to TRBD1 covers 8 bases. With V trimmed by 4 bases and J by 8 bases, 9 bases remained unmatched. The germline V gene has CDR1 SGHVS and CDR2 FNYEAQ. CDR3 length equals 15 residues. The CDR3 DNA reads TGTGCCAGCAGCTCCCCGACAGGGGTGGAGGAAAAACTGTTTTTT. This encodes CASSSPTGVEEKLFF.

The gene calls are TRBV5-1 and TRBJ2-2; 8 positions match TRBD1. Germline V gives CDR1 SGHRS, CDR2 YFSETQ. Germline trimming cut 0 bases from V and 5 bases from J; bases unmatched to any gene: 3. The CDR3 extends over 15 amino acids. CDR3 sequence: CASSLGQGATGELFF. In DNA form, the CDR3 reads TGCGCCAGCAGCTTGGGGCAGGGGGCGACCGGGGAGCTGTTTTTT.

J is TRBJ2-1 and V is TRBV30; D possibly corresponds to TRBD2 (5 bases). Germline CDR1 is GTSNPN and CDR2 is SVGIG (reference sequence). The CDR3 spans 14 residues. The V and J ends lost 0 bases and 9 bases respectively, with 15 bases between them. In DNA, the CDR3 is TGTGCCTGGAGTGTAATGGTTAGCGCGGGTGAGCAGTTCTTC. Protein product: CAWSVMVSAGEQFF.

The chain carries TRBV7-2 and TRBJ2-7, with a weak D call TRBD2 (5 bases). V shed 1 base and J shed 0 bases, with 10 bases lying between them. Germline V gene sequence: CDR1 SGHTA, CDR2 FQGNSA. The CDR3 consists of 15 residues. As DNA, the CDR3 is TGTGCCAGCAGCTTAGATTTGGGGAGCTCCTACGAGCAGTACTTC. This translates into CASSLDLGSSYEQYF.

This clone was counted between two and nine times. The V gene is TRBV19, the J gene TRBJ1-1; D not resolved. This CDR3 has 13 amino acids. Germline CDR1 LNHDA, CDR2 SQIVND (reference sequence). The V gene lost 4 bases and the J gene lost 1 base, with 7 bases spanning the gap. The CDR3 sequence is CASSRRRNTEAFF. The CDR3 DNA reads as TGTGCCAGTAGTAGACGGAGGAACACTGAAGCTTTCTTT.

This chain connects TRBV19 to TRBJ2-4; D might be TRBD2 (5 bases). This CDR3 spans 15 amino acids. Per germline, CDR1 LNHDA and CDR2 SQIVND (reference sequence). With 7 bases removed from V and 3 bases from J, the gap between germline ends came to 16 bases. In DNA form, the CDR3 reads TGTGCCAGTACCCCCCGACCGGGGAGCAAAAACATTCAGTACTTC. This gives the protein CASTPRPGSKNIQYF.

This clone was seen a single time. The genes are TRBV24-1 and TRBJ1-1, with a weak D call TRBD1 (6 bases). Germline CDR1 is KGHDR and CDR2 is SFDVKD. The CDR3 runs 19 residues. V was shortened by 7 bases and J by 1 base, with 27 bases between the two germline ends. CDR3 nucleotides: TGTGCCACCAGCCATTCTCTCGAGGACTCAGAGGACAGGAACACTGAAGCTTTCTTT. Its protein is CATSHSLEDSEDRNTEAFF.

The table lists this clone with a few counts. V usage is TRBV5-5 and J usage is TRBJ1-1; D perhaps matches TRBD1 (5 bases). CDR1 is SGHKS, CDR2 YYEKEE, per germline (reference sequence). The CDR3 length is 12 residues. The ends were cut back, 2 bases at V and 5 bases at J, with 7 bases in the middle. In nucleotides, the CDR3 is TGTGCCAGCAGCTTCGGGGGGACTGAAGCTTTCTTT. Its translation is CASSFGGTEAFF.

The chain links TRBV29-1 to TRBJ1-1; D is unresolved. Trimming took 7 bases from V and 3 from J, leaving 21 bases between them. There are 15 residues in the CDR3. CDR1 and CDR2 (germline): SQVTM, ANQGSEA. The CDR3 nucleotides read TGCAGCGCCTCTGATCGGTTACTCGGGGACACTGAAGCTTTCTTT. Translating gives CSASDRLLGDTEAFF.

The chain couples TRBV19 to TRBJ1-6; 11 nucleotides agree with TRBD1. The CDR3 runs to 15 residues. Germline V lookup: CDR1 LNHDA, CDR2 SQIVND (reference sequence). V dropped 5 bases and J dropped 9; count of bases not matched to a gene: 6. CDR3 protein: CASSDGTGGTSPLHF. In DNA form, the CDR3 reads TGTGCCAGTAGTGACGGGACAGGGGGGACTTCACCCCTCCACTTT.

This chain links TRBV6-5 with TRBJ2-5; tentative D call: TRBD1 (7 bases). The CDR3 has 16 amino acids. Germline values: CDR1 MNHEY, CDR2 SVGAGI. The ends were cut back, 0 bases at V and 3 bases at J, with 14 bases in the middle. CDR3 bases: TGTGCCAGCAGTTACTCGACAGGGCCGGGAGAAGAGACCCAGTACTTC. As protein: CASSYSTGPGEETQYF.

The chain employs TRBV19 and TRBJ2-1; D gene unclear. The length of the CDR3 is 14 residues. Trimming removed 1 base from V and 9 bases from J, with 13 bases in between. The germline CDR1 and CDR2 sequences are LNHDA and SQIVND (reference sequence). CDR3 protein: CASSIGVGRSEQFF. In nucleotides, the CDR3 is TGTGCCAGTAGTATAGGGGTGGGCCGAAGTGAGCAGTTCTTC.